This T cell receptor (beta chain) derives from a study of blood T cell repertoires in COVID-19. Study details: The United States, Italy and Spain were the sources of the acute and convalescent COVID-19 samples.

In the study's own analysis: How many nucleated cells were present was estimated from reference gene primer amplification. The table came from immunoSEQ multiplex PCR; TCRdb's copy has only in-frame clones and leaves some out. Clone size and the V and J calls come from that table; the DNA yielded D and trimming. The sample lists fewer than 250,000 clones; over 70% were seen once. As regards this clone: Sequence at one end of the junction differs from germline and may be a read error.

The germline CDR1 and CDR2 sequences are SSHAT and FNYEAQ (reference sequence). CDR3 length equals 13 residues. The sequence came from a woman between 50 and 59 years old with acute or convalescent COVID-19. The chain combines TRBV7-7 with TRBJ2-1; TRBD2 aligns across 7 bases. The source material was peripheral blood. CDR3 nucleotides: TGTGCTAGCAGCTTAGGTAGCGGGAATGAGCAGTTCTTC. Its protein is CASSLGSGNEQFF.